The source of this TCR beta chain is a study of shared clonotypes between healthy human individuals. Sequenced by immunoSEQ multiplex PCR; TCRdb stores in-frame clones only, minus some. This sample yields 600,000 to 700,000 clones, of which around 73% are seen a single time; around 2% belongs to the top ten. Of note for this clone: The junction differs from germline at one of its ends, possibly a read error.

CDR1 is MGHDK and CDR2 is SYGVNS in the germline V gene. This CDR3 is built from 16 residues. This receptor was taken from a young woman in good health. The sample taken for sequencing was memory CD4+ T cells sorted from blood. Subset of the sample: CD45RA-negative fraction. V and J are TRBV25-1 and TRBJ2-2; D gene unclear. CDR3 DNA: TGTGCCAGCAGTGAGGGCGGATGGTCGAAAACCGGGGAGCTGTTTTTT. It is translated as CASSEGGWSKTGELFF.